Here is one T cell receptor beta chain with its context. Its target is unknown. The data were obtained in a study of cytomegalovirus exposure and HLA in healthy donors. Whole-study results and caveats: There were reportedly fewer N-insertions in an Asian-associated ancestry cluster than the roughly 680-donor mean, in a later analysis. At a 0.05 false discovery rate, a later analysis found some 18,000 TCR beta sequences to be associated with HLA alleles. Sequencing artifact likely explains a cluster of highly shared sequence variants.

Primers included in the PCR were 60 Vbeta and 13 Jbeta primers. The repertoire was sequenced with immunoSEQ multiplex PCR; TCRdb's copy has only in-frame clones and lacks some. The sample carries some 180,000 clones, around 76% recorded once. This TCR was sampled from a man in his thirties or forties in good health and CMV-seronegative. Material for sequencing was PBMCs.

The CDR3 sequence: CASSLDRVSKEQYF. The CDR3 DNA reads TGTGCCAGCAGCTTAGACAGGGTATCAAAAGAGCAGTACTTC. The J gene is TRBJ2-7, the V gene TRBV7-6; a weak D match, TRBD1 (6 bases). Germline loops: CDR1 SGHVS, CDR2 FNYEAQ. V was trimmed by 1 base and J by 7 bases, leaving 14 bases between them. There are 14 residues in the CDR3.